A selection of T cell receptor beta chains follows, all from one sample in a study of CD8 T cells in ankylosing spondylitis. TCRdb passed the 5' RACE reads through MiXCR, listing each CDR3 protein once. There are roughly 370,000 distinct CDR3 sequences in the sample; 20% to 25% occur only once, and approximately 15% lies in the top ten. The material sequenced was blood, either unsorted or a sorted T cell fraction (not recorded which). The origin of the receptors is a male donor with ankylosing spondylitis. The CDR3 runs from the conserved cysteine through the conserved F or W. A D gene is named only where the DNA matches it firmly. Clone size is not always given. Where it is, it says once, few, many or a class for expanded clones.

>-|TRBV7-2|-|TRBJ1-1
CASSYLQGNTEAFF
TGTGCCAGCAGCTACCTACAGGGGAACACTGAAGCTTTCTTT
>TRBD2|TRBV7-2|-|TRBJ2-5
CASSLLAGRETQYF
TGTGCCAGCAGCTTGCTAGCGGGACGGGAGACCCAGTACTTC
>TRBD2|TRBV28|-|TRBJ2-7
CASASGRLYEQYF
TGTGCCAGCGCTAGCGGGAGGTTGTACGAGCAGTACTTC
>TRBD1|TRBV28|-|TRBJ1-5
CASSLPDRGRGQPQHF
TGTGCCAGCAGTTTGCCCGACAGGGGGCGCGGTCAGCCCCAGCATTTT
>TRBD2|TRBV20-1|few|TRBJ2-5
CSARDGGGNQETQYF
TGCAGTGCTAGAGACGGGGGGGGGAACCAAGAGACCCAGTACTTC
>TRBD2|TRBV5-4|-|TRBJ2-7
CASSWTGTSVYEQYF
TGTGCCAGCAGCTGGACCGGGACTAGCGTCTACGAGCAGTACTTC
>TRBD2|TRBV9|-|TRBJ2-7
CASSVELGGRASGEQYF
TGTGCCAGCAGCGTCGAACTTGGTGGGAGGGCCTCCGGCGAGCAGTACTTC
>TRBD1|TRBV5-1|few|TRBJ2-1
CASSPGPGQGTSEQFF
TGCGCCAGCAGCCCTGGCCCGGGACAGGGTACTTCTGAGCAGTTCTTC
>-|TRBV6-1|-|TRBJ2-1
CASSLRDRRDEQFF
TGTGCCAGCAGTCTCCGGGACCGACGGGATGAGCAGTTCTTC
>-|TRBV7-2|-|TRBJ1-5
CASSLGGEGLPQHF
TGTGCCAGCAGCTTGGGCGGGGAAGGGCTGCCCCAGCATTTT
>TRBD1|TRBV12-3/TRBV12-4|few|TRBJ2-1
CASTFQPGQGNNEQFF
TGTGCCAGCACCTTCCAGCCGGGACAGGGGAACAATGAGCAGTTCTTC
>-|TRBV20-1|-|TRBJ1-5
CSARGGGPQHF
TGCAGTGCTAGAGGGGGGGGCCCCCAGCATTTT
>TRBD2|TRBV10-3|-|TRBJ2-7
CAISKTSGSSYEQYF
TGTGCCATCAGTAAGACTAGCGGGAGCTCCTACGAGCAGTACTTC
>-|TRBV10-3|-|TRBJ2-7
CAISASEPYEQYF
TGTGCCATCAGTGCCTCCGAACCCTACGAGCAGTACTTC
>TRBD2|TRBV5-1|few|TRBJ2-1
CASSLASSGDYEQFF
TGCGCCAGCAGCTTGGCGTCTAGCGGGGACTATGAGCAGTTCTTC